This passage covers 15 T cell receptor beta chains from one sample sequenced in a study of CD8+ T cells in alopecia areata. The sequencing template was cDNA reverse transcribed from extracted RNA. Produced via immunoSEQ multiplex PCR; TCRdb's table is partial and in-frame only. Among 80,000 to 100,000 clones listed, more than 35% were seen once. Sequencing was performed on CD4+ T cells sorted from blood. These receptors all come from a human donor with alopecia areata.

In its sample, this clone was seen a few times. This chain links TRBV7-2 with TRBJ2-7; 8 bases are shared with TRBD2. The CDR3 runs to 16 residues. V was clipped by 1 base and J by 0 bases; unmatched bases: 5. Germline CDR1 SGHTA, CDR2 FQGNSA. CDR3 protein: CASSLVTGTSSYEQYF. The CDR3 bases are TGTGCCAGCAGCTTAGTTACGGGGACTAGCTCCTACGAGCAGTACTTC.

The J gene is TRBJ1-2, the V gene TRBV27; tentatively, D is TRBD1 (6 bases). CDR3 length: 15 amino acids. The germline V gene encodes CDR1 MNHEY and CDR2 SMNVEV (reference sequence). V lost 4 bases and J lost 3, with 15 bases in between. The CDR3 DNA reads as TGTGCCAGCAGTTCACACACAGGGATTCACTATGGCTACACCTTC. Its translation: CASSSHTGIHYGYTF.

The rearrangement joins TRBV29-1 to TRBJ2-5, with TRBD2 matching 7 bases. There are 16 residues in the CDR3. The junction had 18 bases not matched to a gene; V was cut back by 6 bases and J by 5 bases. Germline values: CDR1 SQVTM, CDR2 ANQGSEA. This CDR3 is CSVSPGGAGPSETQYF. CDR3 in DNA: TGCAGCGTCTCCCCAGGTGGAGCGGGACCATCCGAGACCCAGTACTTC.

The genes are TRBV5-1 and TRBJ2-7; 7 nucleotides line up with TRBD1. From germline, CDR1 is SGHRS and CDR2 YFSETQ. The CDR3 has 12 residues. V was clipped by 4 bases and J by 5 bases; unmatched bases: 3. CDR3 bases: TGCGCCAGCAGCCCCGGACAGGACGAGCAGTACTTC. The encoded protein is CASSPGQDEQYF.

This clone was seen a few times. This chain connects TRBV7-9 to TRBJ2-3, with D perhaps matching TRBD1 or TRBD2 (6 bases each). The germline V and J ends were trimmed by 4 bases and 6 bases, with 11 bases remaining between them. The CDR3 spans 13 residues. Germline V CDR1 and CDR2: SEHNR, FQNEAQ (reference sequence). CDR3 amino acids: CASSSSGADTQYF. As DNA, the CDR3 is TGTGCCAGCAGCTCATCGGGGGCCGATACGCAGTATTTT.

This sequence joins TRBV5-6 and TRBJ2-4; D may be TRBD1 or TRBD2 (5 bases each). There are 16 residues in the CDR3. Between the trimmed V and J ends, which lost 5 bases and 4 bases, there was a span of 19 bases. Germline loops: CDR1 SGHDT, CDR2 YYEEEE. The DNA of the CDR3 is TGTGCCAGCAGTTCATACGGGACCCCAGGAAAAAACATTCAGTACTTC. Protein: CASSSYGTPGKNIQYF.

There are a few counts of this clone. The chain uses TRBV6-5 and TRBJ2-7; D could derive from TRBD1 or TRBD2 (6 bases each). V dropped 2 bases and J dropped 2 bases, with 13 bases sitting between them. Germline CDR1 reads MNHEY; CDR2 reads SVGAGI. The CDR3 length is 15 residues. Written as DNA, the CDR3 is TGTGCCAGCAGTTACGGGGGGCCAAGAGCCTACGAGCAGTACTTC. As protein: CASSYGGPRAYEQYF.

The chain carries TRBV28 and TRBJ2-7, with 11 positions matching TRBD1. Germline-derived CDR1 and CDR2 are MDHEN and SYDVKM. Trimming removed 7 bases from V and 4 bases from J; junction bases left unmatched: 6. This CDR3 has 14 amino acids. CDR3 bases: TGTGCCAGCAATACCGGGACAGGGGGTTACGAGCAGTACTTC. Translating gives CASNTGTGGYEQYF.

The CDR3 is CASSPRGQGSRNEQFF. The DNA of the CDR3 is TGTGCCAGCAGCCCCCGAGGACAGGGTTCCCGAAATGAGCAGTTCTTC. The chain uses TRBV5-6 and TRBJ2-1; 8 bases line up with TRBD1. The CDR3 covers 16 residues. The V gene end was trimmed by 4 bases and the J gene end by 7 bases; junction bases not matched to a gene: 13. Germline V gives CDR1 SGHDT, CDR2 YYEEEE.

The chain carries TRBV10-3 and TRBJ2-5; the D gene is possibly TRBD2 (6 bases). V gave up 2 bases and J gave up 4 bases, with 11 bases separating them. Per germline, CDR1 ENHRY and CDR2 SYGVKD. There are 14 residues in the CDR3. In nucleotides, the CDR3 is TGTGCCATCAGTGAGCGGGGGTCTGGAGAGACCCAGTACTTC. Protein product: CAISERGSGETQYF.

A few counts support this clone. The chain couples TRBV7-9 to TRBJ2-3; no clear D gene. Trimming stripped 5 bases from V and 5 bases from J, with 14 bases between. The CDR3 covers 14 residues. Per the germline V gene, CDR1 is SEHNR and CDR2 is FQNEAQ (reference sequence). Here the CDR3 reads CASSRVGSVDTQYF. CDR3 nucleotide sequence: TGTGCCAGCAGCCGGGTGGGGTCGGTAGATACGCAGTATTTT.

This clone showed up just a few times. The rearrangement joins TRBV5-1 to TRBJ2-3; TRBD2 is a possible D gene (7 bases). Looked up from germline, CDR1 is SGHRS and CDR2 is YFSETQ. The V end was cut by 10 bases, the J end by 4 bases, with 19 bases between. CDR3 length: 14 amino acids. CDR3 nucleotide sequence: TGCGCCGGCGCCGCCGGGGGGCCGGCAGATACGCAGTATTTT. Its translation is CAGAAGGPADTQYF.

The chain joins TRBV2 to TRBJ2-2; 9 positions agree with TRBD2. This CDR3 spans 15 amino acids. Germline-derived CDR1 and CDR2 are SNHLY and FYNNEI. J lost 5 bases, V lost 4 bases, and 5 bases had no gene match. Here the CDR3 DNA reads TGTGCCAGCAGTGGAACTAGCGGGTTGACCGGGGAGCTGTTTTTT. It translates to CASSGTSGLTGELFF. The full variable domain, completed using reference TRBV2 and TRBJ2-2, is EPEVTQTPSHQVTQMGQEVILRCVPISNHLYFYWYRQILGQKVEFLVSFYNNEISEKSEIFDDQFSVERPDGSNFTLKIRSTKLEDSAMYFCASSGTSGLTGELFFGEGSRLTVL.

The chain has TRBV25-1 and TRBJ1-6; D gene uncertain. Germline assignment: CDR1 MGHDK and CDR2 SYGVNS. V lost 3 bases and J 0 bases, leaving 9 bases between the germline ends. The CDR3 length is 16 residues. The CDR3 protein is CASSDPGSSYNSPLHF. CDR3 nucleotide sequence: TGTGCCAGCAGTGACCCGGGGAGCTCCTATAATTCACCCCTCCACTTT.

This clone was found once. This chain links TRBV5-1 with TRBJ2-3, with TRBD1 as a possible D gene (7 bases). The CDR3 contains 16 residues. V shed 5 bases and J shed 6 bases, with 22 bases lying between them. Germline V gives CDR1 SGHRS, CDR2 YFSETQ. CDR3 DNA sequence: TGCGCCAGCAGGCAGGGACAGCGGCGGGGAAACGATACGCAGTATTTT. This sequence encodes CASRQGQRRGNDTQYF.